This T cell receptor beta chain came from a study of OX40 agonist ivuxolimab in advanced cancers. This table comes from immunoSEQ multiplex PCR, and its TCRdb copy is limited to in-frame clones, with some not included. The profile shows tens of thousands of clones, roughly 90% of them singletons. V lost 1 base and J lost 5, with 8 bases in between. The V gene's germline CDR1 is SGHTA and CDR2 FQGTGA. CDR3 size: 13 residues. V usage is TRBV7-3 and J usage is TRBJ2-5, with no clear D. This receptor was taken from an adult with an advanced solid tumor such as melanoma, head and neck, liver or kidney cancer. Here the sequenced sample was CD4+ or CD8+ T cells sorted from blood, taken in a trial of the OX40 agonist ivuxolimab. CDR3 sequence reads: CASSLSVSETQYF. CDR3 DNA sequence: TGTGCCAGCAGCTTAAGCGTTTCGGAGACCCAGTACTTC.